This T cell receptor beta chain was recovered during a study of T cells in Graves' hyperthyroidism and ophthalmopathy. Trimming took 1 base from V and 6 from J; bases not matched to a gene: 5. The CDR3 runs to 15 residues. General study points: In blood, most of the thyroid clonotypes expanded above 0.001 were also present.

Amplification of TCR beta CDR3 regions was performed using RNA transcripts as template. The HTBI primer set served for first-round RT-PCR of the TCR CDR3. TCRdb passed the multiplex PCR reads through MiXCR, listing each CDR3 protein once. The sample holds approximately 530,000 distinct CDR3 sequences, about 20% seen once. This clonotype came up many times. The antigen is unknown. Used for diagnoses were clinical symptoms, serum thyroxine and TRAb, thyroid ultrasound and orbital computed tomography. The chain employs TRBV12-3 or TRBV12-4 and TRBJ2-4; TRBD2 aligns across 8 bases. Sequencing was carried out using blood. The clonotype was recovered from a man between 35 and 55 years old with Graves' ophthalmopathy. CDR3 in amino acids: CASSLGSGGRNIQYF. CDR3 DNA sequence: TGTGCCAGCAGTTTAGGGAGCGGGGGACGAAACATTCAGTACTTC.